This record looks at one T cell receptor beta chain sequence and its context. The antigen remains unidentified. Clones were read by immunoSEQ multiplex PCR, and TCRdb kept only the in-frame ones, dropping some. The profile shows around 150,000 clones, over 80% of them singletons. The data were obtained in a study of T cell responses to AZD1222 COVID-19 vaccine. Study-wide results and limits: The donors showed a predominance of white British ancestry and of females, with possible underestimation of clonal diversity.

CDR1 and CDR2 (germline): SGHNT, YENEEA. V lost 5 bases to trimming and J lost 5 bases; unmatched junction nucleotides: 11. The CDR3 totals 16 residues. The chain is built from TRBV11-3 and TRBJ2-1; 8 bases are shared with TRBD2. This TCR derives from an adult who received the AZD1222 COVID-19 vaccine. The material sequenced was peripheral blood, taken 28 days after the second AZD1222 dose. CDR3 DNA sequence: TGTGCCAGCAGCGACATTTCCAGCGGGGGAAACAATGAGCAGTTCTTC. It yields the protein CASSDISSGGNNEQFF.